This T cell receptor beta chain was obtained from a study of molecular identifiers for immune sequencing clone quantification. Using its own MiXCR run on the PCR reads, TCRdb lists one record per CDR3 protein. The repertoire holds about 36,000 distinct CDR3 sequences, with 18% as singletons. Sorting defined naive CD8 T cells as CD8+CD4-CCR7+CD45RA+. Study conclusions and caveats: Identical barcode-sharing TCR molecules could lead to underestimated sizes for highly expanded clones.

This clonotype was detected ten times or more. The antigen remains undetermined. CDR1 and CDR2 (germline): SGHVS, FQNEAQ. V lost 5 bases to trimming and J lost 7 bases; unmatched junction nucleotides: 6. This CDR3 has 13 amino acids. The sample was naive CD8+ T cells from blood, with Jurkat cell RNA spiked in. Regarding subset: FACS-sorted CD8+CD4-CCR7+CD45RA+ naive T cells. This TCR derives from a human donor in good health. Some libraries in this study had Jurkat cell RNA spiked in. The chain is built from TRBV7-8 and TRBJ2-7; 9 bases line up with TRBD1. CDR3 sequence: CASSQTGGREQYF. In DNA form, the CDR3 reads TGTGCCAGCAGCCAAACAGGGGGCCGGGAGCAGTACTTC.